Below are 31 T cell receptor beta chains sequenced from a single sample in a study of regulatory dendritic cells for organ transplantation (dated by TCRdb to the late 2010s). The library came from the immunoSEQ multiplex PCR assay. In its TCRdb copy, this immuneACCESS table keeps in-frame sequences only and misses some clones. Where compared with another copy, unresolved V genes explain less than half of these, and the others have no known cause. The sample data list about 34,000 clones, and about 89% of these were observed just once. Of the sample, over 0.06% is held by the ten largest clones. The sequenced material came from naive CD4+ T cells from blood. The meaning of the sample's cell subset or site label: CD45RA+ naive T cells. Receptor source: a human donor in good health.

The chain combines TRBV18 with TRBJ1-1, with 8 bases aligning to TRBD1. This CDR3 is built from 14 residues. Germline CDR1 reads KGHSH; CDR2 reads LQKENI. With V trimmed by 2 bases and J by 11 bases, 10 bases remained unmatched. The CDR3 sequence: CASSPGQGAMGAFF. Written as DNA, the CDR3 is TGTGCCAGCTCACCAGGGCAGGGGGCGATGGGCGCTTTCTTT.

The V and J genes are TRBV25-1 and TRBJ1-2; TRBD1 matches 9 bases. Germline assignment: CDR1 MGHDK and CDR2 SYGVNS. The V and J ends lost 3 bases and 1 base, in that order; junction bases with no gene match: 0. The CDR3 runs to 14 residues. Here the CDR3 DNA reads TGTGCCAGCAGTGAGACAGGGGGTAACTATGGCTACACCTTC. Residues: CASSETGGNYGYTF.

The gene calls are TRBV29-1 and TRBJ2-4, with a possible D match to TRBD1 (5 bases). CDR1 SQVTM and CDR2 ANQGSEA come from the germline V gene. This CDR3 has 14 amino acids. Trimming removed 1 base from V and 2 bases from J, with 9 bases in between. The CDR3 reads CSVEGGVTKNIQYF. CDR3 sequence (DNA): TGCAGCGTTGAAGGGGGCGTGACCAAAAACATTCAGTACTTC.

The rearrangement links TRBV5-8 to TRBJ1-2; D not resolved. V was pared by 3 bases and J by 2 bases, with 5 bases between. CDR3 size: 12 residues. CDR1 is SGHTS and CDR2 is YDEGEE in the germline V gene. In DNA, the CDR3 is TGTGCCAGCAGCTCCCGGAACTATGGCTACACCTTC. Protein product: CASSSRNYGYTF.

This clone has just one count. Here the CDR3 reads CASSHREGKNTGELFF. The CDR3 DNA is TGTGCCAGCTCACACCGAGAGGGGAAGAACACCGGGGAGCTGTTTTTT. The chain couples TRBV18 to TRBJ2-2; D possibly uses TRBD1 or TRBD2 (5 bases each). Between the trimmed V and J ends, which lost 4 bases and 1 base, there was a span of 13 bases. The CDR3 runs 16 residues. Germline assignment: CDR1 KGHSH and CDR2 LQKENI.

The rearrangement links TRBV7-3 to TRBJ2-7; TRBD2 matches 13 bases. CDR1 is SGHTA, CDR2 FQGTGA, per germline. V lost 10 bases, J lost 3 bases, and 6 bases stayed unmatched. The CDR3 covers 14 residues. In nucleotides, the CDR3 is TGTGCCATACCGGGACTAGCGGGGCTCTACGAGCAGTACTTC. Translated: CAIPGLAGLYEQYF.

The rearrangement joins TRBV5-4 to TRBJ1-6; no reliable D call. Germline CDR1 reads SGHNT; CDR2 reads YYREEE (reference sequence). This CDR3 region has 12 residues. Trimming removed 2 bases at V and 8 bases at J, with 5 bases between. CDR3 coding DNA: TGTGCCAGCAGCTTAACGGATTCACCCCTCCACTTT. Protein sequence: CASSLTDSPLHF.

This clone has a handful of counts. CDR3 sequence reads: CASSLGVGQYF. Written as DNA, the CDR3 is TGTGCCAGCAGCTTGGGTGTAGGGCAGTACTTC. The gene calls are TRBV5-8 and TRBJ2-7; no clear D gene. The CDR3 runs 11 residues. Germline-derived CDR1 and CDR2 are SGHTS and YDEGEE. Trimming took 0 bases from V and 9 from J, leaving 7 bases between them.

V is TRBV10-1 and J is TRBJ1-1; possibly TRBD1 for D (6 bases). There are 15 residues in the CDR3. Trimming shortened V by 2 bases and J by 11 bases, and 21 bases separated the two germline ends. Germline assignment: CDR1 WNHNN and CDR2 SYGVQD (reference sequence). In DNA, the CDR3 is TGCGCCAGCAGTGAGAATTCGGGGGGCGTTGAGGATGCTTTCTTT. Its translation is CASSENSGGVEDAFF.

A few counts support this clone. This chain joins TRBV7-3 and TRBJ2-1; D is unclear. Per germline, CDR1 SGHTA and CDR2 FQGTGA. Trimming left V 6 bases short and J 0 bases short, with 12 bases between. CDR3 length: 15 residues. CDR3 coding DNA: TGTGCCAGCAGTCCTGCGGCTAACTCCTACAATGAGCAGTTCTTC. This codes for CASSPAANSYNEQFF.

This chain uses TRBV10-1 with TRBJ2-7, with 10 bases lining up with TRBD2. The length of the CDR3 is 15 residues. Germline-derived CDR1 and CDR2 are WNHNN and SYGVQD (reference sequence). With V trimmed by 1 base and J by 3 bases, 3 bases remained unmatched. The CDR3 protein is CASSEWASGSYEQYF. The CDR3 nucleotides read TGCGCCAGCAGTGAGTGGGCTAGCGGGAGCTACGAGCAGTACTTC.

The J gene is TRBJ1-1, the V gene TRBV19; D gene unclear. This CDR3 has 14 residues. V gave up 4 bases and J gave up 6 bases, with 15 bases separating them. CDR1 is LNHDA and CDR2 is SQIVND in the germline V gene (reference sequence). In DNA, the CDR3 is TGTGCCAGTAGTAGGGCAGACCGGAAGCCTGAAGCTTTCTTT. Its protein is CASSRADRKPEAFF.

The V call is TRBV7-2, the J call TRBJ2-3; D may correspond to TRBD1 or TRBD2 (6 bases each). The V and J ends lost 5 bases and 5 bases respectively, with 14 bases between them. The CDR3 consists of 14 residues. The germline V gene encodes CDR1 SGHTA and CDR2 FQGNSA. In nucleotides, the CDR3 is TGTGCCAGCAGCCCTGTAGGGGGGATAGATACGCAGTATTTT. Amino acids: CASSPVGGIDTQYF.

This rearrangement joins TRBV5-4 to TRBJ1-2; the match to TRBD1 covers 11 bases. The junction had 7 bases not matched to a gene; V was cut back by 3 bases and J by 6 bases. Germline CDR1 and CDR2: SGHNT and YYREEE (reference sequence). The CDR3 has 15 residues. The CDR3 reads CASSSRTGGEDGYTF. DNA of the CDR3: TGTGCCAGCAGCTCACGGACAGGGGGCGAGGATGGCTACACCTTC. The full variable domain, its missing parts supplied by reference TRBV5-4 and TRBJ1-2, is ETGVTQSPTHLIKTRGQQVTLRCSSQSGHNTVSWYQQALGQGPQFIFQYYREEENGRGNFPPRFSGLQFPNYSSELNVNALELDDSALYLCASSSRTGGEDGYTFGSGTRLTVV.

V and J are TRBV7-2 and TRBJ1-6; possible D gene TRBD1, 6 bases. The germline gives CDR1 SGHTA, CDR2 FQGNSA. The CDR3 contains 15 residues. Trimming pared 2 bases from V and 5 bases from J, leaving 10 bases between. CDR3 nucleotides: TGTGCCAGCAGCTTAACAGGGATCAATAATTCACCCCTCCACTTT. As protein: CASSLTGINNSPLHF.

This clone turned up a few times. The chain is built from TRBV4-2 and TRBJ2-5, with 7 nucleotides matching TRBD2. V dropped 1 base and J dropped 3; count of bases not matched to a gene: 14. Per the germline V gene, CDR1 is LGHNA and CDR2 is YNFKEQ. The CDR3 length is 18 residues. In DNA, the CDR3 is TGTGCCAGCAGCCAAGCTAGTTGGCTAGCGGACGAAAAAGAGACCCAGTACTTC. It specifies CASSQASWLADEKETQYF.

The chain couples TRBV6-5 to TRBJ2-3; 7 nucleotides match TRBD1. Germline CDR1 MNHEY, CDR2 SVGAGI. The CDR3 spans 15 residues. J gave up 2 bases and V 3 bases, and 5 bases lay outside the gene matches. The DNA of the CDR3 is TGTGCCAGCAGTTATAGGGGGCCCTACACAGATACGCAGTATTTT. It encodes CASSYRGPYTDTQYF.

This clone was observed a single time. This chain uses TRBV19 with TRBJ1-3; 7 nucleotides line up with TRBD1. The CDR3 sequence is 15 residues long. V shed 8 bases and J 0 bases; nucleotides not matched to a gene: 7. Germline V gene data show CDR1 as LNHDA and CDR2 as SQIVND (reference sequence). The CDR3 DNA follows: TGTGCCAGTGGGTCAGGGGGATACTCTGGAAACACCATATATTTT. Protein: CASGSGGYSGNTIYF.

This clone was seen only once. CDR3 DNA sequence: TGTGCCAGCAGTTACGAGGGGGCGGTGAACACTGAAGCTTTCTTT. Amino acid sequence: CASSYEGAVNTEAFF. The chain has TRBV6-5 and TRBJ1-1, with 7 nucleotides matching TRBD1. Losses at the gene ends were 2 bases for V and 0 bases for J; bases not matched to a gene: 3. The CDR3 has 15 amino acids. CDR1 is MNHEY, CDR2 SVGAGI, per germline.

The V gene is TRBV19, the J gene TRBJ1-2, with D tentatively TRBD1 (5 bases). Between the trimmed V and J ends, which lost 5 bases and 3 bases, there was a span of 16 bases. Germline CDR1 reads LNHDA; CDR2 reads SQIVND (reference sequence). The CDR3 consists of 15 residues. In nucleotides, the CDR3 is TGTGCCAGTAGTCCCCCGGGGACGGGGCACTATGGCTACACCTTC. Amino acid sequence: CASSPPGTGHYGYTF.

Here the CDR3 reads CASSRDRVKYEQYF. CDR3 nucleotide sequence: TGTGCCAGTTCTAGGGACAGGGTAAAATACGAGCAGTACTTC. The chain is built from TRBV6-5 and TRBJ2-7; 9 nucleotides line up with TRBD1. Germline V gives CDR1 MNHEY, CDR2 SVGAGI. The CDR3 contains 14 residues. The ends lost 9 bases at V and 4 bases at J; junction bases unmatched: 10.

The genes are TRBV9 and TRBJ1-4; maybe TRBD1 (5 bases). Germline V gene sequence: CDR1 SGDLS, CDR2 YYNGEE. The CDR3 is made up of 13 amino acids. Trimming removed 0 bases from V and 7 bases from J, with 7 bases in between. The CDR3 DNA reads TGTGCCAGCAGCGTAGGACAGACTGAAAAACTGTTTTTT. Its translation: CASSVGQTEKLFF.

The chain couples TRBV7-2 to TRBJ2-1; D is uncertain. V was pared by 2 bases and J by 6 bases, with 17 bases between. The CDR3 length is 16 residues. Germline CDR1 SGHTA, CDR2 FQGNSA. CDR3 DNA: TGTGCCAGCAGCTTAACCGGGCGCACTACTACCAATGAGCAGTTCTTC. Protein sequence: CASSLTGRTTTNEQFF.

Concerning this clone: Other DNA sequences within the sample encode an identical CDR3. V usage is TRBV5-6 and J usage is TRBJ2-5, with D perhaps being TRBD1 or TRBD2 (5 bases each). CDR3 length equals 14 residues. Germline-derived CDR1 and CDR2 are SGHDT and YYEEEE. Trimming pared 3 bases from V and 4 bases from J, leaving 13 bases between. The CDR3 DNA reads TGTGCCAGCAGCTCGGGGCACAGGAGAGAGACCCAGTACTTC. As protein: CASSSGHRRETQYF.

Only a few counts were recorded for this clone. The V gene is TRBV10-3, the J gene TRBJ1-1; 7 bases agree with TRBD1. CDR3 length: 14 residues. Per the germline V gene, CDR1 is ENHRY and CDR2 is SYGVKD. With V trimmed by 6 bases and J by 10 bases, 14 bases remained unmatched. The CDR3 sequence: CAIRETGQSLLAFF. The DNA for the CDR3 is TGTGCCATCAGGGAGACGGGACAGAGTCTTCTAGCTTTCTTT.

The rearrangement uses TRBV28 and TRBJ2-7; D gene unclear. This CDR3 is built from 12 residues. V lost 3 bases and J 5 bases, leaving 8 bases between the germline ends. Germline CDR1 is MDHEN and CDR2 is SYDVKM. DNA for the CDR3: TGTGCCAGCAGTTTGGTATCCGACGAGCAGTACTTC. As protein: CASSLVSDEQYF. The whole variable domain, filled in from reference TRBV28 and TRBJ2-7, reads DVKVTQSSRYLVKRTGEKVFLECVQDMDHENMFWYRQDPGLGLRLIYFSYDVKMKEKGDIPEGYSVSREKKERFSLILESASTNQTSMYLCASSLVSDEQYFGPGTRLTVT.

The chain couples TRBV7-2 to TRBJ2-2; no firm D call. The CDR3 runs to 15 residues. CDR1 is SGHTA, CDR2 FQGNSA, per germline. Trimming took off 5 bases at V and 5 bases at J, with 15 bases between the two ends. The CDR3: CASSRQMVETGELFF. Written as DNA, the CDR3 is TGTGCCAGCAGCCGTCAGATGGTAGAAACCGGGGAGCTGTTTTTT.

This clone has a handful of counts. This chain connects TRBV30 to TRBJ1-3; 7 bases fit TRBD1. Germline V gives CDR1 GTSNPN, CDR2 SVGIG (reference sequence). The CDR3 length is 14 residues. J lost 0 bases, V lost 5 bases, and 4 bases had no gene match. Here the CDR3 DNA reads TGTGCCTGGGCGACAGGGAGCTCTGGAAACACCATATATTTT. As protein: CAWATGSSGNTIYF.

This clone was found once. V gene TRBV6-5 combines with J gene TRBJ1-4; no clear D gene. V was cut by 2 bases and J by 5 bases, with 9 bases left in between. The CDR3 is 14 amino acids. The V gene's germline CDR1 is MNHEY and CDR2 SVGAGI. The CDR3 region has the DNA TGTGCCAGCAGTTACATAGGGCTCAATGAAAAACTGTTTTTT. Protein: CASSYIGLNEKLFF.

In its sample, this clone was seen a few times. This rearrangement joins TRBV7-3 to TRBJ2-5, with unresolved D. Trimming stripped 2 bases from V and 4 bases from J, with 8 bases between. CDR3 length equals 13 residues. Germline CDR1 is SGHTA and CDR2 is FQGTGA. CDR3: CASSLYRGETQYF. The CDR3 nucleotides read TGTGCCAGCAGCTTATACAGAGGAGAGACCCAGTACTTC.

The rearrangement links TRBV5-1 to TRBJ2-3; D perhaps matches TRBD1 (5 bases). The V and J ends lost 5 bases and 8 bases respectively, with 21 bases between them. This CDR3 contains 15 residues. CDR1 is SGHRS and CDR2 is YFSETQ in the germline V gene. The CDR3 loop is CASRDGHVTLGTQYF. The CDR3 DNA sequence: TGCGCCAGCAGGGACGGACACGTCACCTTGGGTACGCAGTATTTT.